Listed below are T cell receptor beta chains from one sample, sequenced in a study of sequential checkpoint blockade in melanoma. Clones were read by immunoSEQ multiplex PCR, and TCRdb kept only the in-frame ones, dropping some. The repertoire holds more than 10,000 clones, with more than 25% as singletons. The material was tumor tissue (inferred from file names), obtained from a patient given nivolumab and ipilimumab in sequence. These TCRs come from a human donor with melanoma. Each CDR3 is given without its conserved first and last residue.

V: TRBV19; J: TRBJ2-3; CDR3: ASSILGTQY
V: TRBV30; J: TRBJ1-6; CDR3: ACDRGWDSPLH
V: TRBV5-1; J: TRBJ1-6; CDR3: ASSLDLTNPSTLH
V: TRBV11-3; J: TRBJ1-6; CDR3: ASSFLADDSPLH
V: TRBV6-8; J: TRBJ2-5; CDR3: ASRTQDWVGTQY
V: TRBV9; J: TRBJ1-2; CDR3: ASKKDLYGYT
V: TRBV4-1; J: TRBJ1-2; CDR3: ASSQLGQGAGSS
V: TRBV6-8; J: TRBJ1-2; CDR3: ASSQDRAANYGYT
V: TRBV10-3; J: TRBJ1-4; CDR3: ASSPGQGVSWEKLF
V: TRBV4-1; J: TRBJ2-2; CDR3: ASSQDRPSGGDTGELF
V: TRBV6-8; J: TRBJ1-6; CDR3: ASSYSRVSSYNSPLH
V: TRBV16; J: TRBJ1-6; CDR3: ASSPPPPGGWDSPLH
V: TRBV11-3; J: TRBJ2-4; CDR3: ASAPTGIANIQY
V: TRBV30; J: TRBJ1-2; CDR3: AWTTGWALYGYT
V: TRBV6-8; J: TRBJ2-2; CDR3: ASSYIGTGDTGELF
V: TRBV23-1; J: TRBJ2-1; CDR3: ASSLDLSSYNEQF
V: TRBV19; J: TRBJ2-5; CDR3: ASSIGAMHVETQY
V: TRBV9; J: TRBJ2-7; CDR3: ASSDSFYEQY
V: TRBV12-2; J: TRBJ2-7; CDR3: ASRFPGTRTTRDEQY
V: TRBV9; J: TRBJ1-5; CDR3: ASSETGQVGNQPQH
V: TRBV6-8; J: TRBJ2-7; CDR3: AISALAGGPYEQY
V: TRBV18; J: TRBJ2-3; CDR3: ASSILGQGKGTDTQY
V: TRBV6-8; J: TRBJ2-5; CDR3: ASSSWGGGLFGETQY
V: TRBV6-8; J: TRBJ2-5; CDR3: ASSYGSIGETQY
V: TRBV29-1; J: TRBJ2-3; CDR3: SVDRTGRTDTQY
V: TRBV7-1; J: TRBJ2-2; CDR3: ASSSRTGGDTGELF
V: TRBV2; J: TRBJ2-7; CDR3: ASRGTVRSYEQY
V: TRBV11-3; J: TRBJ2-2; CDR3: ASSLVGRTGELF
V: TRBV11-3; J: TRBJ2-2; CDR3: ASSLAQASNTGELF
V: TRBV11-3; J: TRBJ2-1; CDR3: ASSFGGIPVDEQF
V: TRBV7-5; J: TRBJ2-1; CDR3: ASRQDPPNYNEQF
V: TRBV5-1; J: TRBJ2-2; CDR3: ASSQLRGTGELF
V: TRBV11-3; J: TRBJ2-7; CDR3: ASSRRDGTYEQY
V: TRBV30; J: TRBJ1-6; CDR3: AWGPGTGLSPLH
V: TRBV4-1; J: TRBJ1-5; CDR3: ASSQEVGHQPQH
V: TRBV29-1; J: TRBJ2-5; CDR3: SVEGFQETQY